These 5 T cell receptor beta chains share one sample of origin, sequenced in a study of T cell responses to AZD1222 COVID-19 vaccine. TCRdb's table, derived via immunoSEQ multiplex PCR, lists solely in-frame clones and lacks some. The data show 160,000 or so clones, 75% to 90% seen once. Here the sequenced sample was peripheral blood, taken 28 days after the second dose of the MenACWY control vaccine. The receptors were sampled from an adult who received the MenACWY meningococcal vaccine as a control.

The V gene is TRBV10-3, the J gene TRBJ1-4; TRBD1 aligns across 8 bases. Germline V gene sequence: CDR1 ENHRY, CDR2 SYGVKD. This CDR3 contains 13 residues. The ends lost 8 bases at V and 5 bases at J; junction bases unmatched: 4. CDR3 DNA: TGTGCCATCCAACAGGGGGAGAATGAAAAACTGTTTTTT. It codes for CAIQQGENEKLFF.

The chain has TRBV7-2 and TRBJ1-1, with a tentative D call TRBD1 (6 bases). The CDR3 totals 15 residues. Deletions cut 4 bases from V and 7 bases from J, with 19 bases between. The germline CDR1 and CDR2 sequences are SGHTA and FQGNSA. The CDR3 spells CASSSRPGAQFEAFF. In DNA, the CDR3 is TGTGCCAGCAGCTCAAGGCCGGGGGCCCAGTTTGAAGCTTTCTTT.

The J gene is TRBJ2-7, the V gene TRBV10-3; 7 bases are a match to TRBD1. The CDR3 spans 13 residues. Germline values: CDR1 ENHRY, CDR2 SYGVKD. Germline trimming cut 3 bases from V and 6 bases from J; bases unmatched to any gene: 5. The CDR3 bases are TGTGCCATCAGTGATCGACAGGGAGCCGAGCAGTACTTC. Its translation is CAISDRQGAEQYF.

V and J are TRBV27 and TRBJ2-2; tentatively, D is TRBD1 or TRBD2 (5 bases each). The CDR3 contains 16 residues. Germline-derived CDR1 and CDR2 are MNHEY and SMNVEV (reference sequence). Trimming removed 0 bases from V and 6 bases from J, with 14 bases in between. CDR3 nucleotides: TGTGCCAGCAGTTTATCCCCCGACGGGACGGCCGGGGAGCTGTTTTTT. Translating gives CASSLSPDGTAGELFF.

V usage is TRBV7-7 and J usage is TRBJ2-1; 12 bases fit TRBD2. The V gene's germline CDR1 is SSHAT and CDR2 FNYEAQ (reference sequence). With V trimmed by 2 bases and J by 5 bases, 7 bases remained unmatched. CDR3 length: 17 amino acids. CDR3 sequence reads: CASSLRPRLAGDNEQFF. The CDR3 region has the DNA TGTGCCAGCAGCTTAAGACCCCGACTAGCGGGAGACAATGAGCAGTTCTTC. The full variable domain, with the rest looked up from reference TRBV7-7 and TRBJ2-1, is GAGVSQSPRYKVTKRGQDVTLRCDPISSHATLYWYQQALGQGPEFLTYFNYEAQPDKSGLPSDRFSAERPEGSISTLTIQRTEQRDSAMYRCASSLRPRLAGDNEQFFGPGTRLTVL.